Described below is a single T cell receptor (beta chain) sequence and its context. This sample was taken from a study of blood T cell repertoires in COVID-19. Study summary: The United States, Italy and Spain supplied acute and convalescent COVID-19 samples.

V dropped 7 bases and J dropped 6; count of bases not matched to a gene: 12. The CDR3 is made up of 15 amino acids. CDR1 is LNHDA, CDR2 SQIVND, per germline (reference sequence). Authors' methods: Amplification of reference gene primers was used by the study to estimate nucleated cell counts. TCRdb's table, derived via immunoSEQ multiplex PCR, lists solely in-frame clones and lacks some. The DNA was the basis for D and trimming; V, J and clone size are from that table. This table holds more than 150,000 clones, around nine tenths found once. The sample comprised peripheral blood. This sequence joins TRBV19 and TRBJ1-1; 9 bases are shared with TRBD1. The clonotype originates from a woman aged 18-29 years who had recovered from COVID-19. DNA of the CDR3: TGTGCCAGTATGAGCGGCCGGGGACAGGGCCCTGAAGCTTTCTTT. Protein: CASMSGRGQGPEAFF. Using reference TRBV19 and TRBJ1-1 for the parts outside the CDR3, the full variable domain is DGGITQSPKYLFRKEGQNVTLSCEQNLNHDAMYWYRQDPGQGLRLIYYSQIVNDFQKGDIAEGYSVSREKKESFPLTVTSAQKNPTAFYLCASMSGRGQGPEAFFGQGTRLTVV.